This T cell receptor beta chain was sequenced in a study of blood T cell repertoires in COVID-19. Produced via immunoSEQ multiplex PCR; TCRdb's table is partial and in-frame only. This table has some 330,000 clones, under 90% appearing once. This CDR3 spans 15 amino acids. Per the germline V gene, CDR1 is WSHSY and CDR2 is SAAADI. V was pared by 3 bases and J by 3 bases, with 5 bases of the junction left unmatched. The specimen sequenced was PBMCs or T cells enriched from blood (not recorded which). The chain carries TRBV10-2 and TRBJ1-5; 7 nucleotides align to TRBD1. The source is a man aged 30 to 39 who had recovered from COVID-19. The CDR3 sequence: CASSDRDRVNQPQHF. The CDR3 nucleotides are TGCGCCAGCAGTGACCGGGACAGAGTCAATCAGCCCCAGCATTTT.